Sequencing of this T cell receptor (beta chain) was carried out in a study of response to subunit inactivated influenza vaccine. The study's findings and limits: New T cells are recruited in small numbers by each seasonal influenza vaccination, according to the authors' suggestion.

A single record per CDR3 protein comes from TCRdb applying MiXCR to the RT-PCR reads. The sample has 600,000 to 850,000 distinct CDR3 sequences, approximately 15% seen once. As concerns this clonotype: Its antigen is still unknown.

V was clipped by 7 bases and J by 7 bases; unmatched bases: 8. The CDR3 is 14 residues long. Germline V gene sequence: CDR1 SGHKS, CDR2 YYEKEE (reference sequence). The source material was PBMCs from blood, sampled about 14 days before vaccination. The TCR comes from a man aged 50 or older who received an inactivated influenza vaccine. This chain links TRBV5-5 with TRBJ2-1; 10 bases line up with TRBD1. CDR3 DNA: TGTGCCAGCGGGGACAGGGGTGGTTGGAATGAGCAGTTCTTC. This gives the protein CASGDRGGWNEQFF.